The sequence of this TCR beta chain was determined in a study of blood T cell repertoires in COVID-19. Study-wide background: Both acute and convalescent COVID-19 samples were obtained from the United States, Italy and Spain. In each case, the material was cDNA or gDNA derived from T cells, B-cell-depleted T cells, or PBMCs.

Here immunoSEQ multiplex PCR was the method, and the copy in TCRdb shows in-frame clones only, minus some. There are 95,000 to 100,000 clones in the sample; roughly 79% occur only once, and more than 9% lies in the top ten. This clone has just one count. CDR3 length equals 15 residues. Per germline, CDR1 KGHSH and CDR2 LQKENI. V shed 0 bases and J 5 bases; nucleotides not matched to a gene: 3. The rearrangement joins TRBV18 to TRBJ2-3; 9 nucleotides align to TRBD1. The receptor comes from a man aged 65 to 79 with acute or convalescent COVID-19. Source material: peripheral blood. CDR3 nucleotides: TGTGCCAGCTCACCACCGGGACAGGGTGGAGATACGCAGTATTTT. Residues: CASSPPGQGGDTQYF.